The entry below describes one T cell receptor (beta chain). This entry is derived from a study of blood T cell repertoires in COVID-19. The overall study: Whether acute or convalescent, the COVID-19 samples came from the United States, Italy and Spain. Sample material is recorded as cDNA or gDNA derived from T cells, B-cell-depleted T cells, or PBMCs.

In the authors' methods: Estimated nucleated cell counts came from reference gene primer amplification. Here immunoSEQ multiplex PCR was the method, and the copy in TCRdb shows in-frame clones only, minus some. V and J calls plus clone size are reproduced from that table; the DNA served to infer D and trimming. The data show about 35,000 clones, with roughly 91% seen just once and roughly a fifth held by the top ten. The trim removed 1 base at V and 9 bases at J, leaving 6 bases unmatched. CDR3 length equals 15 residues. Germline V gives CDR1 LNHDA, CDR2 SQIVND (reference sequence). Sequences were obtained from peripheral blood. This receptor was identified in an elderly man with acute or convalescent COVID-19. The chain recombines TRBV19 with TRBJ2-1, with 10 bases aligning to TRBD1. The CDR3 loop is CASSIGGTGAGEQFF. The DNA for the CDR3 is TGTGCCAGTAGTATAGGAGGGACAGGGGCCGGTGAGCAGTTCTTC.